Below, 24 T cell receptor beta chains from the same sample are listed, as sequenced in a study of OX40 agonist ivuxolimab in advanced cancers. The data were produced by immunoSEQ multiplex PCR, yet TCRdb's version contains in-frame clones alone and is incomplete. Here the sample spans tens of thousands of clones, 70% to 90% being singletons. Sequenced here: CD4+ or CD8+ T cells sorted from blood, sampled in a trial of the OX40 agonist ivuxolimab. Every receptor here comes from an adult with an advanced solid tumor such as melanoma, head and neck, liver or kidney cancer.

The rearrangement joins TRBV6-1 to TRBJ1-5; D is unresolved. The V gene's germline CDR1 is MNHNS and CDR2 SASEGT. This CDR3 has 13 residues. Trimming took 7 bases from V and 7 from J, leaving 14 bases between them. The CDR3 loop reads CASTQRREQPQHF. CDR3 in DNA: TGTGCCAGCACTCAAAGGAGGGAACAGCCCCAGCATTTT.

The chain carries TRBV5-1 and TRBJ2-3; no definite D call. The ends were cut back, 1 base at V and 1 base at J, with 16 bases in the middle. There are 17 residues in the CDR3. Germline-derived CDR1 and CDR2 are SGHRS and YFSETQ. CDR3 sequence (DNA): TGCGCCAGCAGCTTGAAGGTAGGAGCCACGGGCACAGATACGCAGTATTTT. Residues: CASSLKVGATGTDTQYF. Full variable domain (outside the CDR3, taken from reference TRBV5-1 and TRBJ2-3): KAGVTQTPRYLIKTRGQQVTLSCSPISGHRSVSWYQQTPGQGLQFLFEYFSETQRNKGNFPGRFSGRQFSNSRSEMNVSTLELGDSALYLCASSLKVGATGTDTQYFGPGTRLTVL.

The chain combines TRBV7-9 with TRBJ2-3; 8 bases align to TRBD2. Trimming at V came to 5 bases and at J to 1 base, leaving 5 bases not matched to a gene. The CDR3 has 15 amino acids. Germline V CDR1 and CDR2: SEHNR, FQNEAQ (reference sequence). In DNA, the CDR3 is TGTGCCAGCAGCGTGGGACTAGGGGGCACAGATACGCAGTATTTT. Translated, it gives CASSVGLGGTDTQYF.

The chain couples TRBV30 to TRBJ1-1, with D hard to call. V lost 5 bases and J lost 1, with 11 bases in between. From germline, CDR1 is GTSNPN and CDR2 SVGIG (reference sequence). There are 13 residues in the CDR3. The CDR3 DNA follows: TGTGCCTGGGGTGAAAGGGCGAACACTGAAGCTTTCTTT. This gives the protein CAWGERANTEAFF.

There are a few counts of this clone. This rearrangement joins TRBV6-1 to TRBJ1-5; D possibly corresponds to TRBD1 (5 bases). Germline-derived CDR1 and CDR2 are MNHNS and SASEGT. CDR3 length: 14 residues. The V gene lost 11 bases and the J gene lost 2 bases, with 16 bases spanning the gap. The CDR3 DNA is TGTGCCGTGGGGGTATCAGTGGGCAATCAGCCCCAGCATTTT. It translates to CAVGVSVGNQPQHF.

The chain is built from TRBV6-5 and TRBJ1-2; D unresolved. CDR3 size: 12 residues. Germline V CDR1 and CDR2: MNHEY, SVGAGI. Trimming left V 0 bases short and J 8 bases short, with 7 bases between. Here the CDR3 reads CASSYSGWGYTF. CDR3 nucleotide sequence: TGTGCCAGCAGTTACTCTGGGTGGGGCTACACCTTC.

The CDR3 region has the DNA TGTGCCAGCAGCTTGGGACTAGCGGGGGGGTTTGGGCATGAGCAGTTCTTC. Protein sequence: CASSLGLAGGFGHEQFF. V usage is TRBV5-4 and J usage is TRBJ2-1; 14 bases are a match to TRBD2. The ends lost 0 bases at V and 8 bases at J; junction bases unmatched: 7. CDR3 length equals 17 residues. Looked up from germline, CDR1 is SGHNT and CDR2 is YYREEE (reference sequence). Complete variable domain (other parts from reference TRBV5-4 and TRBJ2-1): ETGVTQSPTHLIKTRGQQVTLRCSSQSGHNTVSWYQQALGQGPQFIFQYYREEENGRGNFPPRFSGLQFPNYSSELNVNALELDDSALYLCASSLGLAGGFGHEQFFGPGTRLTVL.

The table lists this clone with a count of one. J is TRBJ1-1 and V is TRBV5-1; a weak D match, TRBD1 (6 bases). The V gene lost 6 bases and the J gene lost 1 base, with 13 bases spanning the gap. CDR3 size: 14 residues. CDR1 and CDR2 from the germline V gene are SGHRS and YFSETQ. The CDR3 here is CASKRGAQNTEAFF. The DNA of the CDR3 is TGCGCCAGCAAGCGGGGGGCCCAGAACACTGAAGCTTTCTTT.

The V call is TRBV5-6, the J call TRBJ2-3; 11 bases are shared with TRBD2. The J segment lost 0 bases and the V segment lost 3 bases, leaving 9 bases of the junction unmatched. Germline loops: CDR1 SGHDT, CDR2 YYEEEE. This CDR3 has 18 amino acids. As DNA, the CDR3 is TGTGCCAGCAGCTGGTTGATAGCGGGGGGGCGGAGCACAGATACGCAGTATTTT. It translates to CASSWLIAGGRSTDTQYF.

The chain carries TRBV11-2 and TRBJ1-2; D is ambiguous. CDR1 and CDR2 from the germline V gene are SGHAT and FQNNGV. V dropped 5 bases and J dropped 2 bases, with 9 bases sitting between them. This CDR3 has 13 residues. The CDR3 sequence: CASSMVGNYGYTF. As DNA, the CDR3 is TGTGCCAGCAGCATGGTGGGCAACTATGGCTACACCTTC. The entire variable domain, with the rest obtained from reference TRBV11-2 and TRBJ1-2, is as follows: EAGVAQSPRYKIIEKRQSVAFWCNPISGHATLYWYQQILGQGPKLLIQFQNNGVVDDSQLPKDRFSAERLKGVDSTLKIQPAKLEDSAVYLCASSMVGNYGYTFGSGTRLTVV.

V gene TRBV9 combines with J gene TRBJ2-6; the D is unclear. The germline gives CDR1 SGDLS, CDR2 YYNGEE. The CDR3 is 18 residues long. Trimming removed 1 base from V and 1 base from J, with 15 bases in between. CDR3 region: CASSVQSVGRSGANVLTF. Here the CDR3 DNA reads TGTGCCAGCAGCGTACAATCAGTGGGAAGGTCTGGGGCCAACGTCCTGACTTTC.

The J gene is TRBJ2-7, the V gene TRBV29-1; D could derive from TRBD1 or TRBD2 (5 bases each). CDR3 length equals 13 residues. Germline V gives CDR1 SQVTM, CDR2 ANQGSEA. The V gene lost 6 bases and the J gene lost 2 bases, with 14 bases spanning the gap. CDR3 DNA sequence: TGCAGCGTGAACTCCGGGGCTACCTACGAGCAGTACTTC. Amino acid sequence: CSVNSGATYEQYF.

The genes are TRBV2 and TRBJ2-1; 7 nucleotides match TRBD2. V gave up 7 bases and J gave up 9 bases; unmatched junction bases: 12. The CDR3 contains 14 residues. Germline V CDR1 and CDR2: SNHLY, FYNNEI. The CDR3 coding sequence is TGTGCCAGCACCAGCGGGGAGGTCTCATTTGAGCAGTTCTTC. It yields the protein CASTSGEVSFEQFF.

The genes are TRBV11-1 and TRBJ2-4; D is possibly TRBD1 or TRBD2 (6 bases each). The length of the CDR3 is 14 residues. Germline lookup yields CDR1 SGHAT and CDR2 FQDESV (reference sequence). V gave up 3 bases and J gave up 6 bases, with 12 bases separating them. CDR3 protein: CASSLGGRGNIQYF. CDR3 nucleotides: TGTGCCAGCAGCTTGGGGGGCCGGGGAAACATTCAGTACTTC.

V gene TRBV5-4 combines with J gene TRBJ2-1, with TRBD2 matching 10 bases. The CDR3 contains 16 residues. Losses at the gene ends were 3 bases for V and 5 bases for J; bases not matched to a gene: 8. Germline loops: CDR1 SGHNT, CDR2 YYREEE (reference sequence). CDR3 sequence (DNA): TGTGCCAGCAGCTGGGGACTAGCGACGCCTAACAATGAGCAGTTCTTC. Its protein product is CASSWGLATPNNEQFF.

The chain couples TRBV11-2 to TRBJ2-1; perhaps TRBD1 as D (6 bases). Germline V CDR1 and CDR2: SGHAT, FQNNGV. The V end was cut by 3 bases, the J end by 9 bases, with 15 bases between. The CDR3 has 14 residues. CDR3 protein: CASSFSGDLGEQFF. Here the CDR3 DNA reads TGTGCCAGCAGCTTTTCAGGGGATCTTGGTGAGCAGTTCTTC.

The rearrangement links TRBV6-4 to TRBJ2-3, with a weak D call TRBD2 (5 bases). Germline lookup yields CDR1 MRHNA and CDR2 SNTAGT. The V end lost 4 bases, the J end lost 1 base, and 12 bases lay between the germline ends. This CDR3 is 15 amino acids long. CDR3 in DNA: TGTGCCAGCAGTGCAGAAGGAGGAGGCACAGATACGCAGTATTTT. It encodes CASSAEGGGTDTQYF.

This chain links TRBV18 with TRBJ2-7; TRBD1 is a possible D gene (5 bases). Germline V gene sequence: CDR1 KGHSH, CDR2 LQKENI. Trimming removed 0 bases from V and 0 bases from J, with 12 bases in between. The CDR3 is 16 amino acids. CDR3 sequence reads: CASSPPWGLSSYEQYF. Written as DNA, the CDR3 is TGTGCCAGCTCACCACCGTGGGGCCTCAGCTCCTACGAGCAGTACTTC.

The genes are TRBV27 and TRBJ1-4; 10 bases agree with TRBD1. The CDR3 spans 15 residues. The junction had 5 bases not matched to a gene; V was cut back by 3 bases and J by 7 bases. The V gene's germline CDR1 is MNHEY and CDR2 SMNVEV (reference sequence). CDR3 nucleotide sequence: TGTGCCAGCAGTTTTGACAGGGGGCGAGTTGAAAAACTGTTTTTT. Residues: CASSFDRGRVEKLFF.

The chain carries TRBV29-1 and TRBJ2-6; 7 bases agree with TRBD1. The CDR3 extends over 15 amino acids. Unmatched junction bases numbered 6, after V lost 5 bases and J lost 2 bases. From germline, CDR1 is SQVTM and CDR2 ANQGSEA. CDR3 bases: TGCAGCGTTCAAGGGGGCTCGGCTGGGGCCAACGTCCTGACTTTC. It encodes CSVQGGSAGANVLTF.

The chain combines TRBV15 with TRBJ2-7; the match to TRBD2 covers 8 bases. J lost 3 bases, V lost 5 bases, and 9 bases had no gene match. The CDR3 runs to 15 residues. Germline V lookup: CDR1 LNHNV, CDR2 YYDKDF (reference sequence). The DNA of the CDR3 is TGTGCCACCAGCCTTAAGCGGGGGCGCCTCTACGAGCAGTACTTC. As protein: CATSLKRGRLYEQYF.

The chain uses TRBV14 and TRBJ2-6; possible D gene TRBD2, 5 bases. The CDR3 contains 17 residues. Deletions cut 4 bases from V and 2 bases from J, with 15 bases between. Germline V CDR1 and CDR2: SGHDN, FVKESK. In DNA, the CDR3 is TGTGCCAGCAGCCTCCCTGGAGGCAGACCTGGGGCCAACGTCCTGACTTTC. Amino acids: CASSLPGGRPGANVLTF.

This clone was picked up one time. The V call is TRBV18, the J call TRBJ1-1; possible D gene TRBD1, 6 bases. The CDR3 runs 15 residues. Germline V lookup: CDR1 KGHSH, CDR2 LQKENI. V was shortened by 0 bases and J by 2 bases, with 10 bases between the two germline ends. The CDR3 is CASSPPRGLNTEAFF. CDR3 nucleotide sequence: TGTGCCAGCTCACCACCGCGGGGGCTTAACACTGAAGCTTTCTTT. The entire variable domain, with the rest obtained from reference TRBV18 and TRBJ1-1, is as follows: NAGVMQNPRHLVRRRGQEARLRCSPMKGHSHVYWYRQLPEEGLKFMVYLQKENIIDESGMPKERFSAEFPKEGPSILRIQQVVRGDSAAYFCASSPPRGLNTEAFFGQGTRLTVV.

The chain joins TRBV5-6 to TRBJ2-7; 10 bases align to TRBD2. The CDR3 runs to 18 residues. Trimming took 2 bases from V and 3 from J; bases not matched to a gene: 14. In germline, CDR1 is SGHDT, CDR2 YYEEEE. The CDR3 DNA reads as TGTGCCAGCAGCTTAAGGGCTTTCCTTAGCGGGGGGATCTACGAGCAGTACTTC. It translates to CASSLRAFLSGGIYEQYF.